Listed here are 32 T cell receptor beta chains from one sample, sequenced in a study of T-cell reconstitution after alpha-beta-depleted transplantation in children. Preparing the TCRbeta library involved the use of unique molecular identifiers. TCRdb fed the PCR reads into MiXCR, producing one record per CDR3 protein. The sample consists of roughly 200,000 distinct CDR3 sequences, 6% to 7% of them appearing once. The source was PBMCs from the stem cell graft donor, collected from the stem cell graft. The receptors were gathered from a human donor who donated a stem cell graft to a child with Wiskott-Aldrich syndrome.

This clonotype was counted ten times or more. V usage is TRBV5-1 and J usage is TRBJ1-1; D unclear. Germline CDR1 is SGHRS and CDR2 is YFSETQ. This CDR3 spans 16 amino acids. The ends were cut back, 4 bases at V and 3 bases at J, with 19 bases in the middle. CDR3 DNA sequence: TGCGCCAGCAGCCTGGGAACCAAAAGTAAGGACACTGAAGCTTTCTTT. This translates into CASSLGTKSKDTEAFF. The variable domain in full, with the rest retrieved from reference TRBV5-1 and TRBJ1-1, is KAGVTQTPRYLIKTRGQQVTLSCSPISGHRSVSWYQQTPGQGLQFLFEYFSETQRNKGNFPGRFSGRQFSNSRSEMNVSTLELGDSALYLCASSLGTKSKDTEAFFGQGTRLTVV.

This clonotype was seen more than once but under ten times. The chain has TRBV30 and TRBJ2-5, with unresolved D. Per germline, CDR1 GTSNPN and CDR2 SVGIG (reference sequence). Trimming shortened V by 6 bases and J by 5 bases, and 19 bases separated the two germline ends. The CDR3 is 14 amino acids. In DNA form, the CDR3 reads TGTGCCTGCATAGCCTTCGACTTAGGGGAGACCCAGTACTTC. Translating gives CACIAFDLGETQYF.

This clonotype was picked up many times. The chain combines TRBV10-3 with TRBJ2-5; no clear D gene. Germline loops: CDR1 ENHRY, CDR2 SYGVKD. Trimming left V 6 bases short and J 5 bases short, with 19 bases between. The CDR3 contains 15 residues. The CDR3 sequence is CAISLTPTSGETQYF. CDR3 sequence (DNA): TGTGCCATCAGCCTGACCCCAACCTCGGGTGAGACCCAGTACTTC.

This clonotype was counted many times. V and J are TRBV28 and TRBJ1-4; maybe TRBD1 (5 bases). This CDR3 has 15 residues. Trimming took 6 bases from V and 3 from J, leaving 14 bases between them. From germline, CDR1 is MDHEN and CDR2 SYDVKM. CDR3 DNA: TGTGCCAGCAGCCCCTCCGGACAACCTAATGAAAAACTGTTTTTT. Translated: CASSPSGQPNEKLFF.

This clonotype was detected many times. The J gene is TRBJ1-1, the V gene TRBV2, with D possibly TRBD1 on 5 matching bases. CDR3 length: 13 amino acids. Germline V gene data show CDR1 as SNHLY and CDR2 as FYNNEI. V was cut by 6 bases and J by 5 bases, with 13 bases left in between. Written as DNA, the CDR3 is TGTGCCAGCAGAGCCGACAGAGGGACTGAAGCTTTCTTT. Translation: CASRADRGTEAFF.

This clonotype was detected ten times or more. This chain connects TRBV20-1 to TRBJ2-7, with 8 bases fitting TRBD1. V was clipped by 5 bases and J by 3 bases; unmatched bases: 3. This CDR3 has 12 residues. CDR1 is DFQATT, CDR2 SNEGSKA, per germline (reference sequence). The CDR3 is CSADDRGYEQYF. The DNA for the CDR3 is TGCAGTGCTGATGACAGGGGCTACGAGCAGTACTTC.

This clonotype was seen a few times. V is TRBV7-2 and J is TRBJ2-7, with 7 bases identical to TRBD2. This CDR3 region has 13 residues. The germline CDR1 and CDR2 sequences are SGHTA and FQGNSA. The V segment lost 9 bases and the J segment 7 bases; nucleotides outside the gene matches: 12. In DNA form, the CDR3 reads TGTGCCAGTTCATGGGCGGGAGTGGGGGAGCAGTACTTC. It codes for CASSWAGVGEQYF.

This clonotype was counted only a few times. This chain connects TRBV5-1 to TRBJ1-1; tentatively, D is TRBD1 (5 bases). The V gene lost 1 base and the J gene lost 1 base, with 11 bases spanning the gap. In germline, CDR1 is SGHRS, CDR2 YFSETQ. This CDR3 contains 15 residues. The CDR3 loop reads CASSLLGRANTEAFF. In DNA, the CDR3 is TGCGCCAGCAGCTTGTTGGGGCGGGCGAACACTGAAGCTTTCTTT.

In its sample, this clonotype was seen many times. The J gene is TRBJ1-1, the V gene TRBV5-1, with 7 bases that match TRBD1. Trimming at V came to 0 bases and at J to 7 bases, leaving 9 bases not matched to a gene. Germline V gene sequence: CDR1 SGHRS, CDR2 YFSETQ. This CDR3 spans 15 amino acids. The CDR3 protein is CASSLGVDRGLEAFF. The CDR3 DNA reads TGCGCCAGCAGCTTGGGTGTCGATAGGGGGCTTGAAGCTTTCTTT.

This clonotype was picked up many times. The chain uses TRBV29-1 and TRBJ2-7, with TRBD2 matching over 9 bases. Germline V CDR1 and CDR2: SQVTM, ANQGSEA. V shed 7 bases, J shed 3 bases, and the junction held 13 bases outside the gene matches. The CDR3 is 15 amino acids. The CDR3 region is CSAQVLLAGVYEQYF. DNA of the CDR3: TGCAGCGCCCAGGTTCTTTTAGCGGGAGTCTACGAGCAGTACTTC.

In this sample, this clonotype turned up a few times. V usage is TRBV30 and J usage is TRBJ2-2; 9 bases match TRBD1. CDR1 and CDR2 (germline): GTSNPN, SVGIG (reference sequence). This CDR3 is built from 15 residues. Trimming took 0 bases from V and 3 from J; bases not matched to a gene: 2. The chain's CDR3 is CAWSVGTGYTGELFF. CDR3 nucleotides: TGTGCCTGGAGTGTTGGGACAGGGTACACCGGGGAGCTGTTTTTT.

This chain links TRBV6-2 or TRBV6-3 with TRBJ2-1; 7 bases map to TRBD1. Germline V gene lookup returns CDR1 MNHEY and CDR2 SVGEGT. J gave up 9 bases and V 5 bases, and 1 base lay outside the gene matches. CDR3 length equals 11 residues. The CDR3 DNA follows: TGTGCCAGCAGTCAGGGGGTTGAGCAGTTCTTC. Translating it yields CASSQGVEQFF.

Ten or more counts support this clonotype. The V gene is TRBV7-2, the J gene TRBJ2-1; a weak D match, TRBD1 (6 bases). Germline CDR1 reads SGHTA; CDR2 reads FQGNSA. CDR3 length: 14 amino acids. Trimming left V 8 bases short and J 0 bases short, with 11 bases between. The CDR3 is CASVGGSSYNEQFF. The CDR3 coding sequence is TGTGCCAGCGTAGGGGGAAGCTCCTACAATGAGCAGTTCTTC.

In its sample, this clonotype was seen many times. This chain joins TRBV25-1 and TRBJ1-1; tentatively, D is TRBD1 (5 bases). Looked up from germline, CDR1 is MGHDK and CDR2 is SYGVNS. The CDR3 length is 12 residues. Trimming cost V 6 bases and J 6 bases, with 11 bases left between them. This CDR3 reads CASSEGRSEAFF. The CDR3 coding sequence is TGTGCCAGCAGCGAGGGGAGATCTGAAGCTTTCTTT.

Concerning this clonotype: A much larger clone differs from this one at a single base, so this may be a read error. The chain is built from TRBV29-1 and TRBJ2-5, with 7 bases lining up with TRBD2. CDR1 is SQVTM, CDR2 ANQGSEA, per germline. This CDR3 spans 14 amino acids. CDR3 residues: CSVEDRAGVETQHF. CDR3 DNA: TGCAGCGTTGAAGATCGGGCGGGGGTGGAGACCCAGCACTTC.

This clonotype appeared many times. The rearrangement joins TRBV5-1 to TRBJ2-3, with 9 bases matching TRBD1. Unmatched junction bases numbered 3, after V lost 5 bases and J lost 5 bases. The V gene's germline CDR1 is SGHRS and CDR2 YFSETQ. This CDR3 is 13 amino acids long. CDR3 DNA: TGCGCCAGCAGTCCGGGACAGGGAGATACGCAGTATTTT. It translates to CASSPGQGDTQYF.

The chain couples TRBV2 to TRBJ2-1; 7 nucleotides agree with TRBD1. V dropped 4 bases and J dropped 5; count of bases not matched to a gene: 8. CDR3 length: 15 residues. Germline CDR1 SNHLY, CDR2 FYNNEI. The CDR3: CASSGPRTGNNEQFF. CDR3 coding DNA: TGTGCCAGCAGTGGGCCCCGGACAGGTAACAATGAGCAGTTCTTC. Full variable domain (remainder filled in from reference TRBV2 and TRBJ2-1): EPEVTQTPSHQVTQMGQEVILRCVPISNHLYFYWYRQILGQKVEFLVSFYNNEISEKSEIFDDQFSVERPDGSNFTLKIRSTKLEDSAMYFCASSGPRTGNNEQFFGPGTRLTVL.

This clonotype was seen many times. V gene TRBV5-1 combines with J gene TRBJ2-1; tentative D call: TRBD1 (5 bases). Trimming shortened V by 0 bases and J by 5 bases, and 12 bases separated the two germline ends. Germline V CDR1 and CDR2: SGHRS, YFSETQ. This CDR3 spans 15 amino acids. The CDR3 loop reads CASSLVRQTNNEQFF. The CDR3 bases are TGCGCCAGCAGCTTGGTGAGACAGACAAACAATGAGCAGTTCTTC.

This clonotype was seen only a few times. The chain combines TRBV2 with TRBJ2-1; 10 bases are a match to TRBD2. Losses at the gene ends were 8 bases for V and 6 bases for J; bases not matched to a gene: 16. Germline V gene lookup returns CDR1 SNHLY and CDR2 FYNNEI. The CDR3 extends over 17 amino acids. CDR3 nucleotides: TGTGCCAGCCAGCCGCGGGTACTAGCGGGGATCGCCAATGAGCAGTTCTTC. Translated, it gives CASQPRVLAGIANEQFF.

This clonotype was detected a few times. The chain has TRBV28 and TRBJ2-1, with D hard to call. This CDR3 has 15 residues. Germline lookup yields CDR1 MDHEN and CDR2 SYDVKM. V lost 3 bases and J 0 bases, leaving 9 bases between the germline ends. The CDR3 loop is CASSFLESSYNEQFF. The CDR3 DNA reads as TGTGCCAGCAGTTTTTTGGAAAGCTCCTACAATGAGCAGTTCTTC.

This clonotype was detected many times. The chain's CDR3 is CASMGTVTTGELFF. CDR3 bases: TGTGCCAGCATGGGTACAGTAACCACCGGGGAGCTGTTTTTT. The chain is built from TRBV3-1 and TRBJ2-2; D uncertain. This CDR3 is 14 amino acids long. CDR1 LGHDT and CDR2 YNNKEL come from the germline V gene (reference sequence). V shed 7 bases and J shed 4 bases, with 13 bases lying between them.

There are many counts of this clonotype. The rearrangement uses TRBV11-3 and TRBJ2-7; maybe TRBD1 (5 bases). The CDR3 totals 13 residues. V was trimmed by 1 base and J by 5 bases, leaving 9 bases between them. CDR1 and CDR2 (germline): SGHNT, YENEEA. The DNA for the CDR3 is TGTGCCAGCAGCTTAGGTGGGGCCCACGAGCAGTACTTC. Protein sequence: CASSLGGAHEQYF.

This clonotype was observed many times. V usage is TRBV24-1 and J usage is TRBJ2-1; tentatively, D is TRBD2 (5 bases). Germline CDR1 and CDR2: KGHDR and SFDVKD. Deletions cut 3 bases from V and 9 bases from J, with 8 bases between. This CDR3 region has 12 residues. CDR3 protein: CATSDLAGEQFF. The CDR3 DNA is TGTGCCACCAGTGATCTAGCTGGTGAGCAGTTCTTC.

This clonotype was counted many times. CDR3 sequence: CASMRTQWGTGELFF. The DNA for the CDR3 is TGTGCCAGCATGAGGACGCAGTGGGGGACCGGGGAGCTGTTTTTT. The chain is built from TRBV6-1 and TRBJ2-2, with D perhaps assigned TRBD1 or TRBD2 (5 bases each). The CDR3 covers 15 residues. The V gene lost 7 bases and the J gene lost 5 bases, with 17 bases spanning the gap. Per the germline V gene, CDR1 is MNHNS and CDR2 is SASEGT.

This clonotype was picked up a small number of times. The gene calls are TRBV5-5 and TRBJ2-5; TRBD2 is a possible D gene (5 bases). V shed 4 bases and J shed 1 base, with 14 bases lying between them. This CDR3 has 15 residues. CDR1 SGHKS and CDR2 YYEKEE come from the germline V gene (reference sequence). For the CDR3, the DNA is TGTGCCAGCAGCCGCCCCCAGCGGTCCCAAGAGACCCAGTACTTC. This codes for CASSRPQRSQETQYF. Together with reference TRBV5-5 and TRBJ2-5, the CDR3 gives the full variable domain: DAGVTQSPTHLIKTRGQQVTLRCSPISGHKSVSWYQQVLGQGPQFIFQYYEKEERGRGNFPDRFSARQFPNYSSELNVNALLLGDSALYLCASSRPQRSQETQYFGPGTRLLVL.

This clonotype was seen at least ten times. This chain joins TRBV20-1 and TRBJ2-5; no definite D call. The CDR3 spans 13 residues. Germline CDR1 and CDR2: DFQATT and SNEGSKA (reference sequence). V was shortened by 4 bases and J by 2 bases, with 11 bases between the two germline ends. CDR3 sequence reads: CSANEPQQETQYF. DNA of the CDR3: TGCAGTGCTAACGAACCACAACAAGAGACCCAGTACTTC.

This clonotype was seen a few times. V gene TRBV3-1 combines with J gene TRBJ2-5; 10 positions agree with TRBD1. Trimming took 2 bases from V and 4 from J; bases not matched to a gene: 7. The CDR3 is 16 amino acids. Looked up from germline, CDR1 is LGHDT and CDR2 is YNNKEL (reference sequence). This CDR3 is CASSQPTGQGRETQYF. CDR3 nucleotides: TGTGCCAGCAGCCAACCTACGGGACAGGGGCGAGAGACCCAGTACTTC.

This clonotype was detected ten times or more. The V and J genes are TRBV29-1 and TRBJ2-7, with a weak D call TRBD2 (7 bases). The germline V gene encodes CDR1 SQVTM and CDR2 ANQGSEA. This CDR3 is 15 amino acids long. V was pared by 4 bases and J by 6 bases, with 22 bases between. The CDR3, as DNA: TGCAGCGTTGCCCAAACGATGGTCCGGGGGGCCGAGCAGTACTTC. Protein product: CSVAQTMVRGAEQYF.

This clonotype was seen ten or more times. CDR3 sequence reads: CASSFTGGRTDTQYF. The CDR3 region has the DNA TGTGCCAGCAGCTTCACAGGGGGCCGCACAGATACGCAGTATTTT. The rearrangement links TRBV5-5 to TRBJ2-3, with TRBD1 matching 9 bases. Germline V lookup: CDR1 SGHKS, CDR2 YYEKEE (reference sequence). This CDR3 spans 15 amino acids. Losses at the gene ends were 2 bases for V and 1 base for J; bases not matched to a gene: 2. The variable domain in full, completed from reference TRBV5-5 and TRBJ2-3, reads DAGVTQSPTHLIKTRGQQVTLRCSPISGHKSVSWYQQVLGQGPQFIFQYYEKEERGRGNFPDRFSARQFPNYSSELNVNALLLGDSALYLCASSFTGGRTDTQYFGPGTRLTVL.

This clonotype was counted at least ten times. The chain joins TRBV5-1 to TRBJ2-7; no firm D call. From germline, CDR1 is SGHRS and CDR2 YFSETQ. The CDR3 consists of 15 residues. The V end was cut by 3 bases, the J end by 7 bases, with 20 bases between. The CDR3 DNA follows: TGCGCCAGCAGCTCATGGACCGAAACCTGGGGTGAGCAGTACTTC. Translating it yields CASSSWTETWGEQYF.

This clonotype was seen at least ten times. The CDR3 nucleotides read TGTGCCAGCAGCTTTAAAGTCCGGGGCCGGGGCTCCTACAATGAGCAGTTCTTC. Its translation: CASSFKVRGRGSYNEQFF. The chain combines TRBV7-8 with TRBJ2-1; TRBD1 or TRBD2 may be the D gene (5 bases each). The V gene's germline CDR1 is SGHVS and CDR2 FQNEAQ. This CDR3 region has 18 residues. Trimming took off 3 bases at V and 0 bases at J, with 18 bases between the two ends.

This clonotype occurred many times. The chain couples TRBV11-2 to TRBJ2-3, with D possibly TRBD2 on 7 matching bases. Between the trimmed V and J ends, which lost 5 bases and 3 bases, there was a span of 15 bases. The CDR3 contains 15 residues. Germline assignment: CDR1 SGHAT and CDR2 FQNNGV. The CDR3 region is CASSGRRGATDTQYF. In nucleotides, the CDR3 is TGTGCCAGCAGCGGACGCCGGGGGGCTACAGATACGCAGTATTTT.